This TCR beta chain was retrieved from a study of cytomegalovirus exposure and HLA in healthy donors. Study-wide background: HLA-typed donors contributed some 77 million unique TCRs, which were held in an early data release. Study-wide points: Later analysis identified several of the most significant clusters that appeared linked to common viral pathogens.

Comment on this clone: The target antigen is unknown.

PCR employed 60 Vbeta and 13 Jbeta primers. Generated by immunoSEQ multiplex PCR, the TCRdb table keeps only in-frame clones and is missing some. Found here are some 140,000 clones, 65% to 85% of them singletons; the top ten hold approximately 0.97%. The sequence was collected from a man in his late teens or twenties in good health and CMV-seronegative. Sequenced input: PBMCs.

This chain's CDR3 is CATSRRLPDGSGELFF. The CDR3 coding sequence is TGTGCCACCAGCAGACGCCTACCTGACGGGAGTGGGGAGCTGTTTTTT. The chain is built from TRBV15 and TRBJ2-2, with D perhaps matching TRBD2 (6 bases). Per germline, CDR1 LNHNV and CDR2 YYDKDF (reference sequence). CDR3 size: 16 residues. Trimming removed 2 bases from V and 8 bases from J, with 18 bases in between.